The T cell receptor (beta chain) described here comes from a study of CD8 T cells in ankylosing spondylitis (dated by TCRdb to about 2017). Regarding the study in general: The study profiled T cell receptor beta repertoires in healthy donors and ankylosing spondylitis patients to find disease-linked TCR variants. The whole study cohort included over a hundred healthy donors and under 30 ankylosing spondylitis patients. Samples of peripheral blood were taken, and for ankylosing spondylitis patients, synovial fluid was collected as well. Broad study findings and their caveats: Some motif variants were previously reported in synovial fluid and blood of reactive arthritis patients, suggesting common disease-initiation mechanisms. In peripheral blood, the disease-linked clones were found at relatively low frequencies and had a CD8+ phenotype. Significant enrichment of the disease-linked clones was reported in matched synovial fluid samples from ankylosing spondylitis patients. A TCR beta motif made up of roughly eight highly homologous amino acid variants appeared to be characteristic of blood from ankylosing spondylitis patients.

This clonotype occurred a few times. What antigen it recognizes has not been identified. There are no base qualities to consult, and no much larger clone falls within one base. For CDR1 and CDR2, the germline V gene lists MNHEY and SVGEGT. Between the V and J ends, shortened by 4 bases and 8 bases respectively, the junction contains 15 bases. Including cysteine and phenylalanine, the CDR3 has 14 amino acids. Of all the DNA, just the CDR3 is kept, 42 bases in frame from base 1. TCRdb lists the instrument as Illumina HiSeq 2500. Quantitative 5'-RACE with molecular barcodes was used to prepare TCR beta libraries. As for the original processing: To identify disease-linked TCR variants, a new computational method was used, one built on a probabilistic model of VDJ rearrangement. The raw public data were reprocessed by TCRdb itself: fastp quality trimming at Q25, MiXCR clonotype calling, in-frame beta chains only. For every CDR3 protein sequence, its rows merge into one entry that carries the most common genes and DNA. The V and J calls, along with clone size, are taken from TCRdb and not from the paper's own processing. This sample holds a few hundred thousand distinct CDR3 sequences; approximately 20% were observed only once. Roughly a sixth of the sample rests with the top ten.

The clonotype originates from a male donor with ankylosing spondylitis. The receptor chain draws on TRBV6-2 or TRBV6-3 and TRBJ2-1; the best D guess is TRBD2, with 6 bases matching. The sequenced material came from blood, either unsorted or a sorted T cell fraction (not recorded which). The CDR3 protein is CASSLVGGVYEQFF. The base sequence is TGTGCCAGCAGTTTGGTGGGAGGAGTGTATGAGCAGTTCTTC.